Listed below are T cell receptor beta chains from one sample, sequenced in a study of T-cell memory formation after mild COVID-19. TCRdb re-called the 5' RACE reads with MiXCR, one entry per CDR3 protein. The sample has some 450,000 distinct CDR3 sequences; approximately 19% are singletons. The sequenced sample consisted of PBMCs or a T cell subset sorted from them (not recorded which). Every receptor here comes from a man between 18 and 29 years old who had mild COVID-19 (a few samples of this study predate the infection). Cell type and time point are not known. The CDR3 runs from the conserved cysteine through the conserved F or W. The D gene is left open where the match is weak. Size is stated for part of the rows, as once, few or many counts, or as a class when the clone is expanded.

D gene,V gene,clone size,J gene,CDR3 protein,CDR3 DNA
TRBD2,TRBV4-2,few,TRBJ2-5,CASSPTSGAMQETQYF,TGTGCCAGCAGCCCGACTAGCGGGGCAATGCAAGAGACCCAGTACTTC
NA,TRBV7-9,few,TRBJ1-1,CASSLGFREAFF,TGTGCCAGCAGCTTAGGTTTCAGGGAAGCTTTCTTT
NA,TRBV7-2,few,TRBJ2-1,CASSPGRSSYNEQFF,TGTGCCAGCAGCCCGGGCCGAAGCTCCTACAATGAGCAGTTCTTC
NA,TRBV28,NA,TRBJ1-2,CASSPRGSGGYTF,TGTGCCAGCAGTCCCCGGGGATCTGGTGGCTACACCTTC
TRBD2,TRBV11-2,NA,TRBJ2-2,CASSLGGTTITGELFF,TGTGCCAGCAGCCTGGGGGGGACTACCATCACCGGGGAGCTGTTTTTT
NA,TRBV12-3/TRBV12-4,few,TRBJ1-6,CASSLRAPLNSPLHF,TGTGCCAGCAGTTTAAGGGCACCCCTAAATTCACCCCTCCACTTT
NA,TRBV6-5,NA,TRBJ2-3,CASNPAGDGGQKTQYF,TGTGCCAGCAACCCAGCCGGGGACGGGGGTCAGAAGACGCAGTATTTT
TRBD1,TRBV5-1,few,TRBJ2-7,CASSLDWDRPYEQYF,TGCGCCAGCAGCTTGGATTGGGACAGGCCCTACGAGCAGTACTTC
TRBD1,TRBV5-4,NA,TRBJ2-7,CASSGTGQGSYEQYF,TGTGCCAGCAGCGGCACGGGACAGGGATCCTACGAGCAGTACTTC
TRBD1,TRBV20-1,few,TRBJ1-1,CSASGTENTEAFF,TGCAGTGCTTCCGGGACAGAGAACACTGAAGCTTTCTTT
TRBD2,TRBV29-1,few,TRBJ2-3,CSVGRGAGGTDTQYF,TGCAGCGTTGGTCGGGGAGCGGGGGGCACAGATACGCAGTATTTT